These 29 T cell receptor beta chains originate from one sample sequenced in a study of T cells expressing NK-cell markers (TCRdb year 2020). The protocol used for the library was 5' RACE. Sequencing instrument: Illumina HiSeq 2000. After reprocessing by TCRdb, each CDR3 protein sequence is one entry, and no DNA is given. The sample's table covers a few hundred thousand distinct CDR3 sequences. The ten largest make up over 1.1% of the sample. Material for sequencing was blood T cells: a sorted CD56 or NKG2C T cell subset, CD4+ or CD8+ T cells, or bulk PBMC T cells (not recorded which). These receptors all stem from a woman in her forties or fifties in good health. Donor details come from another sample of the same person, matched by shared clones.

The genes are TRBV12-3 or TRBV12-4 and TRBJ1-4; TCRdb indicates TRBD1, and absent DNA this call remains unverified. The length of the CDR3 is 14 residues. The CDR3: CASSSRQGGEKLFF.

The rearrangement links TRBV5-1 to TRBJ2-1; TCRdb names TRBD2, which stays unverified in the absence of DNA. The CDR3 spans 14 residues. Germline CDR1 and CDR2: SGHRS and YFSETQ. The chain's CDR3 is CASSSRTWGNEQFF.

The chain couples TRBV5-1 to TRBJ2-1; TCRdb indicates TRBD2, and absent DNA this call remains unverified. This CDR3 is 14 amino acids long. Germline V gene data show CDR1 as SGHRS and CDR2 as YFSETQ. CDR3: CASSSGTSLNEQFF. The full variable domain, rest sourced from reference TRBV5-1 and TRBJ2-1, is KAGVTQTPRYLIKTRGQQVTLSCSPISGHRSVSWYQQTPGQGLQFLFEYFSETQRNKGNFPGRFSGRQFSNSRSEMNVSTLELGDSALYLCASSSGTSLNEQFFGPGTRLTVL.

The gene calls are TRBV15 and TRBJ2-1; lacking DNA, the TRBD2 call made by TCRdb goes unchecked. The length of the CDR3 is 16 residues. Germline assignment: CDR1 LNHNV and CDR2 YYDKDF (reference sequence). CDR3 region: CATSRDVAGGPHEQFF.

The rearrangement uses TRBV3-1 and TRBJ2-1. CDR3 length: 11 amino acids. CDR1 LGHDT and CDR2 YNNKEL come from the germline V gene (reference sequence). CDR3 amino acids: CASTRDTEQFF.

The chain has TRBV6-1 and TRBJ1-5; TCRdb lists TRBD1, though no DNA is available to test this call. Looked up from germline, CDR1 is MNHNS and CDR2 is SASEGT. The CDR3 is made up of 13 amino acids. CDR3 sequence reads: CASRIGADQPQHF.

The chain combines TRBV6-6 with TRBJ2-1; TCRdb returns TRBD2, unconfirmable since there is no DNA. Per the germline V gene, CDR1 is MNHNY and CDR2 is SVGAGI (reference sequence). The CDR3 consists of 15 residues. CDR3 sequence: CASRYTTGNYNEQFF.

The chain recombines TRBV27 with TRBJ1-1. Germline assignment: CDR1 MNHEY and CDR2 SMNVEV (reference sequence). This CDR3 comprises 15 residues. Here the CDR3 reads CASRALSLMNTEAFF.

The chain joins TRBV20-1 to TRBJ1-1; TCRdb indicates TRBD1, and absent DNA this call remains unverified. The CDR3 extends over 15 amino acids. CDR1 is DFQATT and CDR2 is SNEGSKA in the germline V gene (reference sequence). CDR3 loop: CSAQGYGVMNTEAFF.

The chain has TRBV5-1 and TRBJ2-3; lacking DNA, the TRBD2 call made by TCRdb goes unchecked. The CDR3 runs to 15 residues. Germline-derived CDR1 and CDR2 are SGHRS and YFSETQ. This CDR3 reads CASSFDGSAVDTQYF.

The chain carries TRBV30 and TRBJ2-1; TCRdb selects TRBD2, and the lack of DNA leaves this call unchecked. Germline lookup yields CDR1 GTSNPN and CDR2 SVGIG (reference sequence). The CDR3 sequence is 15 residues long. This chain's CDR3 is CAWSVLAGAYNEQFF.

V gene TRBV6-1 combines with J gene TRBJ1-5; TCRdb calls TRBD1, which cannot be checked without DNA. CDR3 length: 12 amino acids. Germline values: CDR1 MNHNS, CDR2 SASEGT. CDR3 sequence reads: CAGKTGDQPQHF.

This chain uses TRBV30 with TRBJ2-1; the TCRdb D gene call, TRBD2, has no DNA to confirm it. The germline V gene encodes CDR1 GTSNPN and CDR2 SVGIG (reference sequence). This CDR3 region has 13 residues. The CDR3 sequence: CAFGLAGRNEQFF.

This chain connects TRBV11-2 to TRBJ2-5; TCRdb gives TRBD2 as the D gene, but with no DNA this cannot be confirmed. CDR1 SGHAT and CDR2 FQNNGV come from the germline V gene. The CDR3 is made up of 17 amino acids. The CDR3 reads CASSLERLAGVQETQYF. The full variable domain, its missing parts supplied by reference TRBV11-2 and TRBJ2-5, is EAGVAQSPRYKIIEKRQSVAFWCNPISGHATLYWYQQILGQGPKLLIQFQNNGVVDDSQLPKDRFSAERLKGVDSTLKIQPAKLEDSAVYLCASSLERLAGVQETQYFGPGTRLLVL.

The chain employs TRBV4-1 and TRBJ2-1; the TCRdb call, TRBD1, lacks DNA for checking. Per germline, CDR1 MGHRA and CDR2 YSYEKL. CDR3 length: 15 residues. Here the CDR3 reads CASSSSLGGEGEQFF.

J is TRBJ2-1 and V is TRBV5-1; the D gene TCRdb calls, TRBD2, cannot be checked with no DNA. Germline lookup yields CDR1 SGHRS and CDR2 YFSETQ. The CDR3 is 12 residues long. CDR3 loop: CASSLRSEGQFF.

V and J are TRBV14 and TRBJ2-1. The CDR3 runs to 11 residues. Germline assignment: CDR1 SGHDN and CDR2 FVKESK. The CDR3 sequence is CASSQVFEQFF.

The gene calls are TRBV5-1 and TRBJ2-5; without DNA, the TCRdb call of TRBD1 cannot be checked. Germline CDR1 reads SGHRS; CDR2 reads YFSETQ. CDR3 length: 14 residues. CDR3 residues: CASSRSGEAETQYF. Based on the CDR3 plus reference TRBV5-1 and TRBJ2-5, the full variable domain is KAGVTQTPRYLIKTRGQQVTLSCSPISGHRSVSWYQQTPGQGLQFLFEYFSETQRNKGNFPGRFSGRQFSNSRSEMNVSTLELGDSALYLCASSRSGEAETQYFGPGTRLLVL.

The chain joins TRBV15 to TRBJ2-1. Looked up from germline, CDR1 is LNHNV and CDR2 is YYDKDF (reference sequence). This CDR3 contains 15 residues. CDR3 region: CATSRDPMVDNEQFF.

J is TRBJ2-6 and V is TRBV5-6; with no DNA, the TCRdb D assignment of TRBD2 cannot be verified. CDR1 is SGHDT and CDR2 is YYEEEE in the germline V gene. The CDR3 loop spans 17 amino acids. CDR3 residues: CASSPGGGHSGANVLTF.

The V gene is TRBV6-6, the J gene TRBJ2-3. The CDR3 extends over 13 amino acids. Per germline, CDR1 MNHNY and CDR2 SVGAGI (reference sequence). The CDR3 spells CASTVAGRDTQYF.

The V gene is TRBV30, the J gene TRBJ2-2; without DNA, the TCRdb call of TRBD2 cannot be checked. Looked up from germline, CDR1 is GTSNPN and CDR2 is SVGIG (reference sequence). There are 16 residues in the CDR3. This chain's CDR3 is CAWSRRGGTNTGELFF.

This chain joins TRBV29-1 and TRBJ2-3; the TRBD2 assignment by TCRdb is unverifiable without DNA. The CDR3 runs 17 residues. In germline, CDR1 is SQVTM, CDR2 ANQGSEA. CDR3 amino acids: CSAHNLPGGSVADTQYF.

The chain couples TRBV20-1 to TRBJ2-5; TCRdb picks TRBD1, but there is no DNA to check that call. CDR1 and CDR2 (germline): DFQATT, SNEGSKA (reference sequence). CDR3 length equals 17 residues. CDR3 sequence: CSASGPGQDRKRETQYF.

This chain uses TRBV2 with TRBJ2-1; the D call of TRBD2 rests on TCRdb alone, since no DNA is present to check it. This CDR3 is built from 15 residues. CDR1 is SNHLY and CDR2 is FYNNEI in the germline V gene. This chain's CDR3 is CASSDVRLAGNEQFF.

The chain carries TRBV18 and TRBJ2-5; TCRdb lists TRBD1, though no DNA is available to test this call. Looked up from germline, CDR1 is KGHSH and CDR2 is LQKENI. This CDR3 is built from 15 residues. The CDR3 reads CASSPLHGAQETQYF. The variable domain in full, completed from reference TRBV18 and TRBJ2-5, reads NAGVMQNPRHLVRRRGQEARLRCSPMKGHSHVYWYRQLPEEGLKFMVYLQKENIIDESGMPKERFSAEFPKEGPSILRIQQVVRGDSAAYFCASSPLHGAQETQYFGPGTRLLVL.

CDR3: CASIGGEGREQYF. The V gene is TRBV3-1, the J gene TRBJ2-7; TCRdb lists TRBD2, though no DNA is available to test this call. This CDR3 is built from 13 residues. Germline V lookup: CDR1 LGHDT, CDR2 YNNKEL (reference sequence).

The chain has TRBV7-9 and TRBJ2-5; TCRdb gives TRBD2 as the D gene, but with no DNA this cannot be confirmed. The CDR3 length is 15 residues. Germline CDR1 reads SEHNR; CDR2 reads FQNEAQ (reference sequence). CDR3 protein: CASSLAGGSAETQYF. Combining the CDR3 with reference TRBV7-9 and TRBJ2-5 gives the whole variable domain DTGVSQNPRHKITKRGQNVTFRCDPISEHNRLYWYRQTLGQGPEFLTYFQNEAQLEKSRLLSDRFSAERPKGSFSTLEIQRTEQGDSAMYLCASSLAGGSAETQYFGPGTRLLVL.

The CDR3 protein is CSVDVEGPLGQYF. The chain links TRBV29-1 to TRBJ2-7; checking the TCRdb D call of TRBD2 is not possible without DNA. The germline CDR1 and CDR2 sequences are SQVTM and ANQGSEA. The CDR3 consists of 13 residues.